These 3 T cell receptor beta chains came from one sample sequenced in a study of tumor and adjacent non-tumor tissue in lung cancer. A modified ARM-PCR protocol with three rounds of nested PCR amplified TCRbeta. MiXCR was run by TCRdb on the multiplex PCR reads, yielding one entry per CDR3 protein. The sample includes roughly 66,000 distinct CDR3 sequences, about 80% of them seen just once. RNA was extracted from bulk tissue without any cell sorting. What was sequenced was lung tumor tissue. Receptors were obtained from a man aged 55 to 70 with non-small cell lung cancer.

The gene calls are TRBV5-1 and TRBJ2-5; 13 positions agree with TRBD2. Germline V gives CDR1 SGHRS, CDR2 YFSETQ. CDR3 length equals 16 residues. V trimming: 4 bases; J trimming: 0 bases; junction bases outside the gene matches: 3. CDR3 loop: CASSGTSGTYQETQYF. CDR3 DNA: TGCGCCAGCAGCGGGACTAGCGGGACATACCAAGAGACCCAGTACTTC.

Note on this clonotype: This CDR3 is missing its conserved last phenylalanine or tryptophan, likely due to a read error. V is TRBV29-1 and J is TRBJ2-2; TRBD2 aligns across 7 bases. The CDR3 sequence is 14 residues long. From germline, CDR1 is SQVTM and CDR2 ANQGSEA. The CDR3 DNA is TGCGGCGTTGCTGCGGGGGCGAACACCGGGGAGCTGTTTCTT. This translates into CGVAAGANTGELFL.

Remarks on this clonotype: One end of the junction fails to match germline, which may point to a read error. The chain employs TRBV5-1 and TRBJ1-1; a possible D gene is TRBD1 (6 bases). The germline gives CDR1 SGHRS, CDR2 YFSETQ. This CDR3 has 14 amino acids. The CDR3 is CASSPAGVITETFF. As DNA, the CDR3 is TGCGCCAGCAGCCCGGCAGGGGTGATCACTGAAACTTTCTTT. Full variable domain (remainder filled in from reference TRBV5-1 and TRBJ1-1): KAGVTQTPRYLIKTRGQQVTLSCSPISGHRSVSWYQQTPGQGLQFLFEYFSETQRNKGNFPGRFSGRQFSNSRSEMNVSTLELGDSALYLCASSPAGVITETFFGQGTRLTVV.